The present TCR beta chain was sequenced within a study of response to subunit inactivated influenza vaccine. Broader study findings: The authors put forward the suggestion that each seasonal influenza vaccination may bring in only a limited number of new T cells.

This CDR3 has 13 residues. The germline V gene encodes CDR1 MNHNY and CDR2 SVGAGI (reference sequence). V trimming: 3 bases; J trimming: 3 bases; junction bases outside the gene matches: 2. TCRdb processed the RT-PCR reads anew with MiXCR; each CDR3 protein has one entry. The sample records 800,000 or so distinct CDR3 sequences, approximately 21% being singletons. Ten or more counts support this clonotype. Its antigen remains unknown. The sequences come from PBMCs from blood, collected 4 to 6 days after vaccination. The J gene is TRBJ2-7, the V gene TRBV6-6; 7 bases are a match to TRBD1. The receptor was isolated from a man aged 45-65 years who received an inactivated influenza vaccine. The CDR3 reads CASSYGQVYEQYF. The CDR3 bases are TGTGCCAGCAGTTATGGACAGGTCTACGAGCAGTACTTC.